The next 25 T cell receptor beta chains were all read from a single sample in a study of shared clonotypes between healthy human individuals. The data were produced by immunoSEQ multiplex PCR, yet TCRdb's version contains in-frame clones alone and is incomplete. The table has 600,000 to 800,000 clones, roughly 72% seen once; the top ten hold under 2%. Sequenced material: memory CD4+ T cells sorted from blood. Subset: CD45RA-negative fraction. These receptors all stem from a woman aged 25 to 45 in good health.

The genes are TRBV25-1 and TRBJ2-2, with 16 bases lining up with TRBD2. After removal of 5 bases from V and 3 bases from J, the junction contained 6 bases not matched to a gene. The CDR3 sequence is 18 residues long. Germline CDR1 is MGHDK and CDR2 is SYGVNS. The CDR3 reads CASSYGTSGRADTGELFF. The CDR3 bases are TGTGCCAGCAGTTATGGGACTAGCGGGAGGGCCGACACCGGGGAGCTGTTTTTT.

The chain links TRBV28 to TRBJ2-7; D tentatively reads TRBD1 or TRBD2 (5 bases each). The CDR3 loop spans 14 amino acids. V gave up 6 bases and J gave up 5 bases, with 17 bases separating them. Germline V gives CDR1 MDHEN, CDR2 SYDVKM. The CDR3 DNA follows: TGTGCCAGCAGATCAGACGGGGCTCGGGACGAGCAGTACTTC. Residues: CASRSDGARDEQYF.

A remark on this clone: This may stem from a read error, because a much larger clone lies one nucleotide away. The chain recombines TRBV6-5 with TRBJ2-7, with 7 bases matching TRBD1. The V and J ends lost 6 bases and 3 bases, in that order; junction bases with no gene match: 2. Germline-derived CDR1 and CDR2 are MNHEY and SVGAGI. The CDR3 covers 12 residues. The CDR3: CASSRDSYEQYF. Here the CDR3 DNA reads TGTGCCAGCAGCCGGGACAGCTACGAGCAGTACTTC.

CDR3 loop: CASSLYTGGLDSYEQYF. The CDR3 DNA reads TGTGCCAGCAGCTTGTATACCGGGGGACTTGATTCCTACGAGCAGTACTTC. This rearrangement joins TRBV5-8 to TRBJ2-7; tentatively, D is TRBD2 (6 bases). This CDR3 comprises 17 residues. With 1 base removed from V and 1 base from J, the gap between germline ends came to 18 bases. The germline CDR1 and CDR2 sequences are SGHTS and YDEGEE.

The table lists this clone with a count of one. V and J are TRBV7-7 and TRBJ2-3, with D uncertain. V lost 5 bases and J lost 4, with 10 bases in between. The CDR3 has 13 residues. Germline V CDR1 and CDR2: SSHAT, FNYEAQ (reference sequence). The CDR3 loop is CASSLLGPDTQYF. CDR3 nucleotide sequence: TGTGCCAGCAGCCTCCTCGGACCAGATACGCAGTATTTT.

Worth noting for this clone: This same CDR3 is encoded by further DNA sequences in the sample. This rearrangement joins TRBV18 to TRBJ1-1, with a possible D match to TRBD1 (5 bases). The CDR3 is 13 amino acids. Germline CDR1 reads KGHSH; CDR2 reads LQKENI. The V end lost 3 bases, the J end lost 3 bases, and 8 bases lay between the germline ends. The CDR3 nucleotides read TGTGCCAGCTCACCGTCCAGGGACACTGAAGCTTTCTTT. Amino acid sequence: CASSPSRDTEAFF.

The chain employs TRBV4-1 and TRBJ1-3; D is unclear. Germline CDR1 MGHRA, CDR2 YSYEKL. This CDR3 is 11 amino acids long. The V end lost 1 base, the J end lost 9 bases, and 4 bases lay between the germline ends. The CDR3 coding sequence is TGCGCCAGCAGCCAAGGTCGCACCATATATTTT. Protein: CASSQGRTIYF.

J is TRBJ2-2 and V is TRBV11-3; 11 bases align to TRBD2. The V gene's germline CDR1 is SGHNT and CDR2 YENEEA. V was clipped by 6 bases and J by 3 bases; unmatched bases: 0. The length of the CDR3 is 14 residues. This CDR3 is CASRTSGDTGELFF. The DNA of the CDR3 is TGTGCCAGCAGGACTAGCGGGGACACCGGGGAGCTGTTTTTT. Drawing the rest from reference TRBV11-3 and TRBJ2-2, the complete variable domain is EAGVVQSPRYKIIEKKQPVAFWCNPISGHNTLYWYLQNLGQGPELLIRYENEEAVDDSQLPKDRFSAERLKGVDSTLKIQPAELGDSAVYLCASRTSGDTGELFFGEGSRLTVL.

This chain joins TRBV6-5 and TRBJ2-1, with D hard to call. The CDR3 is 13 amino acids. The germline gives CDR1 MNHEY, CDR2 SVGAGI. V gave up 8 bases and J gave up 4 bases, with 12 bases separating them. CDR3 coding DNA: TGTGCCAGCCAGCGTGTTCGATACAATGAGCAGTTCTTC. Translating gives CASQRVRYNEQFF.

This clone came up a few times. V usage is TRBV4-1 and J usage is TRBJ1-2; no clear D gene. Trimming removed 1 base at V and 2 bases at J, with 11 bases between. Per germline, CDR1 MGHRA and CDR2 YSYEKL. The CDR3 has 15 residues. This chain's CDR3 is CASSQGLSRNYGYTF. The CDR3 nucleotides are TGCGCCAGCAGCCAAGGGCTCTCAAGAAACTATGGCTACACCTTC.

As to this clone: This sample includes further DNA sequences coding for the same CDR3. The chain combines TRBV19 with TRBJ1-2, with a tentative D call TRBD1 (6 bases). The CDR3 totals 15 residues. V gave up 1 base and J gave up 4 bases, with 13 bases separating them. In germline, CDR1 is LNHDA, CDR2 SQIVND (reference sequence). The CDR3 loop reads CASSIGPGQGYGYTF. The CDR3 DNA reads as TGTGCCAGTAGTATAGGACCGGGACAAGGCTATGGCTACACCTTC.

The CDR3 reads CASSSQGIYEQYF. CDR3 coding DNA: TGTGCCAGCTCATCCCAGGGGATCTACGAGCAGTACTTC. The chain links TRBV18 to TRBJ2-7; TRBD1 is a possible D gene (6 bases). Germline assignment: CDR1 KGHSH and CDR2 LQKENI. V gave up 5 bases and J gave up 3 bases, with 11 bases separating them. This CDR3 is built from 13 residues.

CDR3 residues: CASSYGGVGSYEQYF. CDR3 nucleotides: TGTGCCAGCAGTTACGGGGGCGTAGGCTCCTACGAGCAGTACTTC. The V call is TRBV6-5, the J call TRBJ2-7, with D possibly matching TRBD1 (6 bases). Trimming removed 2 bases at V and 0 bases at J, with 11 bases between. This CDR3 is built from 15 residues. The germline gives CDR1 MNHEY, CDR2 SVGAGI.

This rearrangement joins TRBV9 to TRBJ2-3, with D hard to call. CDR1 SGDLS and CDR2 YYNGEE come from the germline V gene. V gave up 4 bases and J gave up 6 bases, with 18 bases separating them. The CDR3 sequence is 15 residues long. For the CDR3, the DNA is TGTGCCAGCAGCCTCAGAGCCAACAGAGGCGATACGCAGTATTTT. Encoded protein: CASSLRANRGDTQYF.

V is TRBV19 and J is TRBJ1-1; D is perhaps TRBD1 (6 bases). Trimming shortened V by 8 bases and J by 8 bases, and 15 bases separated the two germline ends. The CDR3 is 12 amino acids. Germline values: CDR1 LNHDA, CDR2 SQIVND (reference sequence). This chain's CDR3 is CASRLPGHEAFF. The DNA for the CDR3 is TGTGCCAGTCGCCTCCCGGGACACGAAGCTTTCTTT. The variable domain in full, completed from reference TRBV19 and TRBJ1-1, reads DGGITQSPKYLFRKEGQNVTLSCEQNLNHDAMYWYRQDPGQGLRLIYYSQIVNDFQKGDIAEGYSVSREKKESFPLTVTSAQKNPTAFYLCASRLPGHEAFFGQGTRLTVV.

This chain uses TRBV5-1 with TRBJ2-1, with D perhaps TRBD2 (6 bases). The germline V gene has CDR1 SGHRS and CDR2 YFSETQ. CDR3 length equals 16 residues. The ends were cut back, 0 bases at V and 4 bases at J, with 14 bases in the middle. CDR3 in DNA: TGCGCCAGCAGCTTGGGGGGCGGGATGGCATACAATGAGCAGTTCTTC. It codes for CASSLGGGMAYNEQFF. Complete variable domain (other parts from reference TRBV5-1 and TRBJ2-1): KAGVTQTPRYLIKTRGQQVTLSCSPISGHRSVSWYQQTPGQGLQFLFEYFSETQRNKGNFPGRFSGRQFSNSRSEMNVSTLELGDSALYLCASSLGGGMAYNEQFFGPGTRLTVL.

This clone came up once. This rearrangement joins TRBV5-4 to TRBJ2-3; perhaps D is TRBD1 or TRBD2 (5 bases each). CDR1 and CDR2 (germline): SGHNT, YYREEE (reference sequence). Trimming cost V 7 bases and J 2 bases, with 17 bases left between them. The CDR3 sequence is 15 residues long. The CDR3 sequence: CASLAGTAYTDTQYF. CDR3 in DNA: TGTGCCAGCTTGGCCGGGACCGCCTACACAGATACGCAGTATTTT.

This clone was recorded a few times. The chain joins TRBV7-9 to TRBJ2-5; a possible D gene is TRBD1 (6 bases). The germline CDR1 and CDR2 sequences are SEHNR and FQNEAQ (reference sequence). CDR3 length equals 13 residues. Trimming shortened V by 7 bases and J by 5 bases, and 14 bases separated the two germline ends. CDR3 loop: CASNLDRAETQYF. CDR3 sequence (DNA): TGTGCCAGCAACTTGGACAGAGCGGAGACCCAGTACTTC.

The rearrangement uses TRBV10-3 and TRBJ2-5; TRBD1 matches 7 bases. The CDR3 is made up of 13 amino acids. Germline values: CDR1 ENHRY, CDR2 SYGVKD. J lost 5 bases, V lost 6 bases, and 6 bases had no gene match. The CDR3 spells CAIRTTGLETQYF. The CDR3 coding sequence is TGTGCCATCAGAACGACAGGGCTGGAGACCCAGTACTTC.

This clone occurred a few times. This chain connects TRBV9 to TRBJ2-2, with a weak D call TRBD2 (5 bases). The CDR3 is 14 residues long. CDR1 is SGDLS and CDR2 is YYNGEE in the germline V gene. Trimming pared 4 bases from V and 7 bases from J, leaving 14 bases between. The CDR3: CASSYRTENGELFF. The CDR3 coding sequence is TGTGCCAGCAGCTATCGGACTGAAAACGGGGAGCTGTTTTTT.

The chain couples TRBV5-1 to TRBJ2-7, with D possibly being TRBD1 or TRBD2 (5 bases each). V lost 2 bases, J lost 3 bases, and 9 bases lay in between. Germline lookup yields CDR1 SGHRS and CDR2 YFSETQ. The CDR3 runs to 13 residues. The CDR3 is CASSFGTVYEQYF. CDR3 in DNA: TGCGCCAGCAGCTTCGGGACGGTCTACGAGCAGTACTTC.

The CDR3 sequence: CASSSPFGGSNQPQHF. Written as DNA, the CDR3 is TGTGCCAGCAGTTCCCCCTTTGGAGGAAGCAATCAGCCCCAGCATTTT. The V gene is TRBV6-6, the J gene TRBJ1-5, with no clear D. CDR3 length: 16 amino acids. V was cut by 4 bases and J by 1 base, with 14 bases left in between. Germline V gene sequence: CDR1 MNHNY, CDR2 SVGAGI (reference sequence).

This clone was detected a few times. This chain joins TRBV9 and TRBJ2-1; no reliable D call. The V and J ends lost 4 bases and 10 bases respectively, with 21 bases between them. The CDR3 has 15 residues. In germline, CDR1 is SGDLS, CDR2 YYNGEE. The CDR3 loop reads CASSSRALTGGEQFF. CDR3 in DNA: TGTGCCAGCAGCTCCCGCGCCCTAACGGGTGGGGAGCAGTTCTTC.

Comments on this clone: At the DNA level, this CDR3 is encoded by other sequences in the same sample as well. The V and J genes are TRBV28 and TRBJ2-7; D remains ambiguous. Germline CDR1 reads MDHEN; CDR2 reads SYDVKM. V lost 4 bases, J lost 2 bases, and 6 bases lay in between. The CDR3 has 12 amino acids. CDR3 protein: CASSSATYEQYF. For the CDR3, the DNA is TGTGCCAGCAGTTCCGCGACCTACGAGCAGTACTTC.

On this clone: This may be a read error, as it is one base from a much larger clone. V usage is TRBV7-9 and J usage is TRBJ2-5, with no clear D. Germline assignment: CDR1 SEHNR and CDR2 FQNEAQ (reference sequence). CDR3 length equals 13 residues. The V end lost 5 bases, the J end lost 0 bases, and 7 bases lay between the germline ends. CDR3 DNA sequence: TGTGCCAGCAGCGCAGACTACCAAGAGACCCAGTACTTC. It is translated as CASSADYQETQYF.